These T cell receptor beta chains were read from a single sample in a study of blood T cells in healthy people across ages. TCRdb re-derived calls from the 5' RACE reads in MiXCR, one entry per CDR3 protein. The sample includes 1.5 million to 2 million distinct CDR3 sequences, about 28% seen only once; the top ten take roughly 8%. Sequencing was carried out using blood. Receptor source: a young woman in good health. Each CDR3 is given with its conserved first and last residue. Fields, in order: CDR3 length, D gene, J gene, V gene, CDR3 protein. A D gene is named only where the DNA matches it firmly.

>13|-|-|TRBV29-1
CSVVTGGAYEQYF
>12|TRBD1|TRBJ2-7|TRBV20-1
CSAKDRGYEQYF
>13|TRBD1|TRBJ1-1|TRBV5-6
CASSPRTGGEAFF
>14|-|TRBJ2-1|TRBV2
CASSPSELTYGQFF
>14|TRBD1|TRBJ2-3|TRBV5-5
CASSLLQGLDTQYF
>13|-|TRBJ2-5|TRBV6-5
CASSPGGEKTQYF
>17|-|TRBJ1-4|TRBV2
CASSDGGQFSANEKLFF
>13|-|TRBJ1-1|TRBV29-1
CSVVPARGGEAFF
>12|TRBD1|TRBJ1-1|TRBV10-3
CAIRPDRGNAFF
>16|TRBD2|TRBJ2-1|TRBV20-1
CSASSSSGGVYNEQFF
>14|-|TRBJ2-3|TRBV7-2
CASSLALVTDTQYF
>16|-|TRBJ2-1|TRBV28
CASSLGGGGSGLVQFF
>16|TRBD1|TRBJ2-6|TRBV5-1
CASSPGQQPGANVLTF
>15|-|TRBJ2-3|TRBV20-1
CSARDARTSADTQYF
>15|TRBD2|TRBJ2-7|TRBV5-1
CASSPDAGRAGEQYF
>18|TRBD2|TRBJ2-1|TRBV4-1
CASSQVVPLAGGPNEQFF
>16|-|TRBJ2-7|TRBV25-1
CASSAIQGSFSDEQYF
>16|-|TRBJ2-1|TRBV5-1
CASSLAWEWGNNEQFF
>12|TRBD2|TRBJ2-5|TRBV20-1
CSARGLVETQYF
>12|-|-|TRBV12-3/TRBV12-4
CASSQTGDTQHF
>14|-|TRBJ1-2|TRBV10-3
CAISESGGDYGYTF
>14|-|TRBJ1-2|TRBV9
CASSEGHREGGYTF
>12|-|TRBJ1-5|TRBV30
CAWSDPGKPQHF
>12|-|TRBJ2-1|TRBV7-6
CASTLQEGEQFF
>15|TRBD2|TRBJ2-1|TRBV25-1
CASSEGGRAMNEQFF
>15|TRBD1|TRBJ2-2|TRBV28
CASSLTGGGTGELFF
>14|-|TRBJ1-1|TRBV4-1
CASSQDSGRREAFF